This T cell receptor (beta chain) was identified in a study of T-cell memory formation after mild COVID-19. TCRdb reprocessed the 5' RACE reads via MiXCR and lists one record per CDR3 protein. The sample carries around 300,000 distinct CDR3 sequences, 10% to 15% recorded once. The trim removed 3 bases at V and 6 bases at J, leaving 4 bases unmatched. This CDR3 comprises 13 residues. Germline CDR1 reads SGHTA; CDR2 reads FQGTGA. This sequence was found in a man younger than 35 who had mild COVID-19 (a few samples of this study predate the infection). Cell type and time point are not known. What was sequenced was PBMCs or a T cell subset sorted from them (not recorded which). The chain uses TRBV7-3 and TRBJ1-1, with TRBD1 matching 7 bases. This CDR3 is CASSLHRGSEAFF. CDR3 DNA: TGTGCCAGCAGCTTGCACAGGGGCTCTGAAGCTTTCTTT.